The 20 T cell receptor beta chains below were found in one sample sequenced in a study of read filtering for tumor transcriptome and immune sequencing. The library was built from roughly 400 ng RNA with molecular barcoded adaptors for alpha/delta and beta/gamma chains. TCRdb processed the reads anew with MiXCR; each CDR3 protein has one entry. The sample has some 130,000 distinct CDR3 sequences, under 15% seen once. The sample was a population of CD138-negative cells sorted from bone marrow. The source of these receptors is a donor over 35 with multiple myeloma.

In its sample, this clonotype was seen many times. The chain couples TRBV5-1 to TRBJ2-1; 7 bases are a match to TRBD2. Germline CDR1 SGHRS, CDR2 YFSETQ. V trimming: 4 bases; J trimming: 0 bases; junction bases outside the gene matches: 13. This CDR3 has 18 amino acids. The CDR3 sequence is CASSIRDYDQSSYNEQFF. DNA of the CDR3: TGCGCCAGCAGCATCCGGGACTACGACCAGAGCTCCTACAATGAGCAGTTCTTC. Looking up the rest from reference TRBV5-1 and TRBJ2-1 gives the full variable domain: KAGVTQTPRYLIKTRGQQVTLSCSPISGHRSVSWYQQTPGQGLQFLFEYFSETQRNKGNFPGRFSGRQFSNSRSEMNVSTLELGDSALYLCASSIRDYDQSSYNEQFFGPGTRLTVL.

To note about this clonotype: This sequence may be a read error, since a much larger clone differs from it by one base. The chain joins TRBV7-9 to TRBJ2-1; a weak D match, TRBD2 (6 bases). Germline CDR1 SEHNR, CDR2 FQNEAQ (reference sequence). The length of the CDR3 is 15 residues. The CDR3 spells CASSLGGTLYNERFF. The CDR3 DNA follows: TGTGCCAGCAGCTTAGGCGGGACCCTCTACAATGAGCGGTTCTTC. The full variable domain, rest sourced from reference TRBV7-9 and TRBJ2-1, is DTGVSQNPRHKITKRGQNVTFRCDPISEHNRLYWYRQTLGQGPEFLTYFQNEAQLEKSRLLSDRFSAERPKGSFSTLEIQRTEQGDSAMYLCASSLGGTLYNERFFGPGTRLTVL.

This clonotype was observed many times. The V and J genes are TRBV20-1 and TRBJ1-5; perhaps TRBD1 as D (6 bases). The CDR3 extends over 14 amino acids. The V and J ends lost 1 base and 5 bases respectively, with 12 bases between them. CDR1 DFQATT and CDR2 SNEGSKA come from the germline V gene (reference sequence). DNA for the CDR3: TGCAGTGCTAGAGGGTTAGGGGGGGATCAGCCCCAGCATTTT. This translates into CSARGLGGDQPQHF.

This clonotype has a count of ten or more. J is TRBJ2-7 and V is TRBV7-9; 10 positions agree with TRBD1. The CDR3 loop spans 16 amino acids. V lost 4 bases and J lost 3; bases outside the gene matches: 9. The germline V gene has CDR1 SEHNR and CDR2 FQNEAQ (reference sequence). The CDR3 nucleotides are TGTGCCAGCAGCTCCCCGGGACAGGGGAGTATCTACGAGCAGTACTTC. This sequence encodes CASSSPGQGSIYEQYF. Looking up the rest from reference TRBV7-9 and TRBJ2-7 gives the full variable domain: DTGVSQNPRHKITKRGQNVTFRCDPISEHNRLYWYRQTLGQGPEFLTYFQNEAQLEKSRLLSDRFSAERPKGSFSTLEIQRTEQGDSAMYLCASSSPGQGSIYEQYFGPGTRLTVT.

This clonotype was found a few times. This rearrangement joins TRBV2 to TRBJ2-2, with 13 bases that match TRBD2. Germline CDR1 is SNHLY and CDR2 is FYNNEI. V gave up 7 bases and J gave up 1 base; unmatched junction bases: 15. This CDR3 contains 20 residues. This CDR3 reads CASTLLPVLAGGLNTGELFF. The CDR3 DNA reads TGTGCCAGCACTCTGCTGCCCGTACTAGCGGGAGGGCTGAACACCGGGGAGCTGTTTTTT.

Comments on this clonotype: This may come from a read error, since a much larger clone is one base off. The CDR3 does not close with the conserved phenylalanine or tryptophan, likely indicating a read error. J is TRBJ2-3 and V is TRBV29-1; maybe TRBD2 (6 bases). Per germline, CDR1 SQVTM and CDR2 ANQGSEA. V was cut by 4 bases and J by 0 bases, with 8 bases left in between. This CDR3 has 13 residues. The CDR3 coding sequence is TGCAGCGTTGTAGCGGCTAGCACAGATACGCAGTATTTA. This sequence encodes CSVVAASTDTQYL.

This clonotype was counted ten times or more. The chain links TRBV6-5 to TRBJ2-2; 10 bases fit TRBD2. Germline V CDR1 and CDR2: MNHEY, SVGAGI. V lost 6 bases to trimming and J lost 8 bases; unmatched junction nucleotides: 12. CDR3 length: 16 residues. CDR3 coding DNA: TGTGCCAGCAGAAACAGCCTAGCGGGAGTATCGGGGGAGCTGTTTTTT. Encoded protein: CASRNSLAGVSGELFF.

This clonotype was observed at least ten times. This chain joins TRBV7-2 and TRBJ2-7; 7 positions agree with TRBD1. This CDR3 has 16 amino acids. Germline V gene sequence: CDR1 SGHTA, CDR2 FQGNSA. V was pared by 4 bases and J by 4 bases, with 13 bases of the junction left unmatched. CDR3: CASSSGGSAMKYEQYF. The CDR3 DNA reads TGTGCCAGCAGCTCAGGGGGTAGCGCAATGAAGTACGAGCAGTACTTC.

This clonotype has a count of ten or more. CDR3 amino acids: CASSLGTGGGYEQYF. In DNA form, the CDR3 reads TGCGCCAGCAGCCTCGGGACGGGAGGAGGCTACGAGCAGTACTTC. The V call is TRBV5-1, the J call TRBJ2-7; TRBD2 matches at 7 bases. The CDR3 extends over 15 amino acids. CDR1 and CDR2 from the germline V gene are SGHRS and YFSETQ. The junction had 10 bases not matched to a gene; V was cut back by 4 bases and J by 3 bases.

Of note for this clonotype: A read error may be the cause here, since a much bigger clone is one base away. The CDR3 sequence is CARSLVGAETQYF. Written as DNA, the CDR3 is TGCGCCCGCAGCTTGGTGGGGGCAGAGACCCAGTACTTC. The V gene is TRBV5-1, the J gene TRBJ2-5; D possibly corresponds to TRBD1 (6 bases). The CDR3 length is 13 residues. The germline CDR1 and CDR2 sequences are SGHRS and YFSETQ.

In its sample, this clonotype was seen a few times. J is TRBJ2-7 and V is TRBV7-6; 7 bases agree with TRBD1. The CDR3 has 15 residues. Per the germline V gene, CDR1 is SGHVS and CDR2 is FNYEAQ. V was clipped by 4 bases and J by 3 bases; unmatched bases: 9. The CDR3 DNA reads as TGTGCCAGCAGCTCGACCCCGGCAGGGGGCTACGAGCAGTACTTC. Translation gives CASSSTPAGGYEQYF.

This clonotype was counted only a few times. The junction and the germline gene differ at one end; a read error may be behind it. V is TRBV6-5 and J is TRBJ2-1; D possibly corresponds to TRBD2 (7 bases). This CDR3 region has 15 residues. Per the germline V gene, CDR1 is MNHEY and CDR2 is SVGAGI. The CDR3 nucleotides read TGTGTCAGCAGTTACTCGGGACTACGCTCGAAGGGGGAGTTCTTC. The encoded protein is CVSSYSGLRSKGEFF.

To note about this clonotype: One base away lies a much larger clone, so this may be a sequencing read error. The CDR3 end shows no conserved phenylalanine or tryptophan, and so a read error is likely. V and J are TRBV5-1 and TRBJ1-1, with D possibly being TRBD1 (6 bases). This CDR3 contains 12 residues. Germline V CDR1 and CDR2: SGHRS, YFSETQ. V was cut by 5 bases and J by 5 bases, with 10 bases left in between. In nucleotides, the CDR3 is TGCGCCAGCAGGTTCGGACAGACTGAAGCTTTCCTT. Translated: CASRFGQTEAFL.

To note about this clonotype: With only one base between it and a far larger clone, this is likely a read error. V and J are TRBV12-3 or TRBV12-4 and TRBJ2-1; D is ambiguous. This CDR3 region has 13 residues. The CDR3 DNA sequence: TGTGCCAGCACCCCGCGCTCCTACAGTGAGCAGTTCTTC. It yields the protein CASTPRSYSEQFF.

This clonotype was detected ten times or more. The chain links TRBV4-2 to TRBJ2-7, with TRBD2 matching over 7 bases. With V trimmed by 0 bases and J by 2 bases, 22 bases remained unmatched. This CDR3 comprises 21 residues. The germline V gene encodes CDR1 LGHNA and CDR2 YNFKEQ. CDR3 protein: CASSQDGIQGIREAKTYEQYF. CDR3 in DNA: TGTGCCAGCAGCCAAGACGGGATTCAGGGTATCCGGGAGGCCAAAACCTACGAGCAGTACTTC.

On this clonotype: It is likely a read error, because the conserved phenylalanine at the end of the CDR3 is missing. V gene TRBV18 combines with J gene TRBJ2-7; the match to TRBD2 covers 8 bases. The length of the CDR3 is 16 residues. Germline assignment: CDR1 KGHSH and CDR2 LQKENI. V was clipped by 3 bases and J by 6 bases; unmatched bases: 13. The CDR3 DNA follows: TGTGCCAGCTCACCCATCCATAGCGGGGAAGGGGGCGAGCAGTACTTA. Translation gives CASSPIHSGEGGEQYL.

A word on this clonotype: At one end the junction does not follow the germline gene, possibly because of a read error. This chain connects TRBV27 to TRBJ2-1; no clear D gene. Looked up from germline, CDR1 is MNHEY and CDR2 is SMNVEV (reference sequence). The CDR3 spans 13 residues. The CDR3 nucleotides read TGTGCCAGCAGTTTGATGGAGTACAATGGGCAGTTCTTC. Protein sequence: CASSLMEYNGQFF.

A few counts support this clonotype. This CDR3 reads CASSYLAEDYEQYF. The CDR3 DNA sequence: TGTGCCAGCAGTTATTTGGCGGAAGACTACGAGCAGTACTTC. The rearrangement joins TRBV6-5 to TRBJ2-7; no clear D. The V gene's germline CDR1 is MNHEY and CDR2 SVGAGI. The CDR3 consists of 14 residues. V lost 3 bases and J lost 3, with 12 bases in between.

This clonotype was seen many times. The CDR3 coding sequence is TGTGCCAGCAGCCGCCGACAGGGCAACAATGAGCAGTTCTTC. It codes for CASSRRQGNNEQFF. V usage is TRBV7-9 and J usage is TRBJ2-1; TRBD1 matches at 7 bases. The CDR3 spans 14 residues. Trimming removed 5 bases from V and 5 bases from J; junction bases left unmatched: 6. Germline lookup yields CDR1 SEHNR and CDR2 FQNEAQ (reference sequence).

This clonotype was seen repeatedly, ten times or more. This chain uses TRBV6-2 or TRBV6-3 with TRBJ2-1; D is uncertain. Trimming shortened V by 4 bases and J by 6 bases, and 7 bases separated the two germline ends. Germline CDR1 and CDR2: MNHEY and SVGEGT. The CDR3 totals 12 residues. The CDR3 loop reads CASSLTVNEQFF. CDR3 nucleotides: TGTGCCAGCAGTTTGACGGTCAATGAGCAGTTCTTC.